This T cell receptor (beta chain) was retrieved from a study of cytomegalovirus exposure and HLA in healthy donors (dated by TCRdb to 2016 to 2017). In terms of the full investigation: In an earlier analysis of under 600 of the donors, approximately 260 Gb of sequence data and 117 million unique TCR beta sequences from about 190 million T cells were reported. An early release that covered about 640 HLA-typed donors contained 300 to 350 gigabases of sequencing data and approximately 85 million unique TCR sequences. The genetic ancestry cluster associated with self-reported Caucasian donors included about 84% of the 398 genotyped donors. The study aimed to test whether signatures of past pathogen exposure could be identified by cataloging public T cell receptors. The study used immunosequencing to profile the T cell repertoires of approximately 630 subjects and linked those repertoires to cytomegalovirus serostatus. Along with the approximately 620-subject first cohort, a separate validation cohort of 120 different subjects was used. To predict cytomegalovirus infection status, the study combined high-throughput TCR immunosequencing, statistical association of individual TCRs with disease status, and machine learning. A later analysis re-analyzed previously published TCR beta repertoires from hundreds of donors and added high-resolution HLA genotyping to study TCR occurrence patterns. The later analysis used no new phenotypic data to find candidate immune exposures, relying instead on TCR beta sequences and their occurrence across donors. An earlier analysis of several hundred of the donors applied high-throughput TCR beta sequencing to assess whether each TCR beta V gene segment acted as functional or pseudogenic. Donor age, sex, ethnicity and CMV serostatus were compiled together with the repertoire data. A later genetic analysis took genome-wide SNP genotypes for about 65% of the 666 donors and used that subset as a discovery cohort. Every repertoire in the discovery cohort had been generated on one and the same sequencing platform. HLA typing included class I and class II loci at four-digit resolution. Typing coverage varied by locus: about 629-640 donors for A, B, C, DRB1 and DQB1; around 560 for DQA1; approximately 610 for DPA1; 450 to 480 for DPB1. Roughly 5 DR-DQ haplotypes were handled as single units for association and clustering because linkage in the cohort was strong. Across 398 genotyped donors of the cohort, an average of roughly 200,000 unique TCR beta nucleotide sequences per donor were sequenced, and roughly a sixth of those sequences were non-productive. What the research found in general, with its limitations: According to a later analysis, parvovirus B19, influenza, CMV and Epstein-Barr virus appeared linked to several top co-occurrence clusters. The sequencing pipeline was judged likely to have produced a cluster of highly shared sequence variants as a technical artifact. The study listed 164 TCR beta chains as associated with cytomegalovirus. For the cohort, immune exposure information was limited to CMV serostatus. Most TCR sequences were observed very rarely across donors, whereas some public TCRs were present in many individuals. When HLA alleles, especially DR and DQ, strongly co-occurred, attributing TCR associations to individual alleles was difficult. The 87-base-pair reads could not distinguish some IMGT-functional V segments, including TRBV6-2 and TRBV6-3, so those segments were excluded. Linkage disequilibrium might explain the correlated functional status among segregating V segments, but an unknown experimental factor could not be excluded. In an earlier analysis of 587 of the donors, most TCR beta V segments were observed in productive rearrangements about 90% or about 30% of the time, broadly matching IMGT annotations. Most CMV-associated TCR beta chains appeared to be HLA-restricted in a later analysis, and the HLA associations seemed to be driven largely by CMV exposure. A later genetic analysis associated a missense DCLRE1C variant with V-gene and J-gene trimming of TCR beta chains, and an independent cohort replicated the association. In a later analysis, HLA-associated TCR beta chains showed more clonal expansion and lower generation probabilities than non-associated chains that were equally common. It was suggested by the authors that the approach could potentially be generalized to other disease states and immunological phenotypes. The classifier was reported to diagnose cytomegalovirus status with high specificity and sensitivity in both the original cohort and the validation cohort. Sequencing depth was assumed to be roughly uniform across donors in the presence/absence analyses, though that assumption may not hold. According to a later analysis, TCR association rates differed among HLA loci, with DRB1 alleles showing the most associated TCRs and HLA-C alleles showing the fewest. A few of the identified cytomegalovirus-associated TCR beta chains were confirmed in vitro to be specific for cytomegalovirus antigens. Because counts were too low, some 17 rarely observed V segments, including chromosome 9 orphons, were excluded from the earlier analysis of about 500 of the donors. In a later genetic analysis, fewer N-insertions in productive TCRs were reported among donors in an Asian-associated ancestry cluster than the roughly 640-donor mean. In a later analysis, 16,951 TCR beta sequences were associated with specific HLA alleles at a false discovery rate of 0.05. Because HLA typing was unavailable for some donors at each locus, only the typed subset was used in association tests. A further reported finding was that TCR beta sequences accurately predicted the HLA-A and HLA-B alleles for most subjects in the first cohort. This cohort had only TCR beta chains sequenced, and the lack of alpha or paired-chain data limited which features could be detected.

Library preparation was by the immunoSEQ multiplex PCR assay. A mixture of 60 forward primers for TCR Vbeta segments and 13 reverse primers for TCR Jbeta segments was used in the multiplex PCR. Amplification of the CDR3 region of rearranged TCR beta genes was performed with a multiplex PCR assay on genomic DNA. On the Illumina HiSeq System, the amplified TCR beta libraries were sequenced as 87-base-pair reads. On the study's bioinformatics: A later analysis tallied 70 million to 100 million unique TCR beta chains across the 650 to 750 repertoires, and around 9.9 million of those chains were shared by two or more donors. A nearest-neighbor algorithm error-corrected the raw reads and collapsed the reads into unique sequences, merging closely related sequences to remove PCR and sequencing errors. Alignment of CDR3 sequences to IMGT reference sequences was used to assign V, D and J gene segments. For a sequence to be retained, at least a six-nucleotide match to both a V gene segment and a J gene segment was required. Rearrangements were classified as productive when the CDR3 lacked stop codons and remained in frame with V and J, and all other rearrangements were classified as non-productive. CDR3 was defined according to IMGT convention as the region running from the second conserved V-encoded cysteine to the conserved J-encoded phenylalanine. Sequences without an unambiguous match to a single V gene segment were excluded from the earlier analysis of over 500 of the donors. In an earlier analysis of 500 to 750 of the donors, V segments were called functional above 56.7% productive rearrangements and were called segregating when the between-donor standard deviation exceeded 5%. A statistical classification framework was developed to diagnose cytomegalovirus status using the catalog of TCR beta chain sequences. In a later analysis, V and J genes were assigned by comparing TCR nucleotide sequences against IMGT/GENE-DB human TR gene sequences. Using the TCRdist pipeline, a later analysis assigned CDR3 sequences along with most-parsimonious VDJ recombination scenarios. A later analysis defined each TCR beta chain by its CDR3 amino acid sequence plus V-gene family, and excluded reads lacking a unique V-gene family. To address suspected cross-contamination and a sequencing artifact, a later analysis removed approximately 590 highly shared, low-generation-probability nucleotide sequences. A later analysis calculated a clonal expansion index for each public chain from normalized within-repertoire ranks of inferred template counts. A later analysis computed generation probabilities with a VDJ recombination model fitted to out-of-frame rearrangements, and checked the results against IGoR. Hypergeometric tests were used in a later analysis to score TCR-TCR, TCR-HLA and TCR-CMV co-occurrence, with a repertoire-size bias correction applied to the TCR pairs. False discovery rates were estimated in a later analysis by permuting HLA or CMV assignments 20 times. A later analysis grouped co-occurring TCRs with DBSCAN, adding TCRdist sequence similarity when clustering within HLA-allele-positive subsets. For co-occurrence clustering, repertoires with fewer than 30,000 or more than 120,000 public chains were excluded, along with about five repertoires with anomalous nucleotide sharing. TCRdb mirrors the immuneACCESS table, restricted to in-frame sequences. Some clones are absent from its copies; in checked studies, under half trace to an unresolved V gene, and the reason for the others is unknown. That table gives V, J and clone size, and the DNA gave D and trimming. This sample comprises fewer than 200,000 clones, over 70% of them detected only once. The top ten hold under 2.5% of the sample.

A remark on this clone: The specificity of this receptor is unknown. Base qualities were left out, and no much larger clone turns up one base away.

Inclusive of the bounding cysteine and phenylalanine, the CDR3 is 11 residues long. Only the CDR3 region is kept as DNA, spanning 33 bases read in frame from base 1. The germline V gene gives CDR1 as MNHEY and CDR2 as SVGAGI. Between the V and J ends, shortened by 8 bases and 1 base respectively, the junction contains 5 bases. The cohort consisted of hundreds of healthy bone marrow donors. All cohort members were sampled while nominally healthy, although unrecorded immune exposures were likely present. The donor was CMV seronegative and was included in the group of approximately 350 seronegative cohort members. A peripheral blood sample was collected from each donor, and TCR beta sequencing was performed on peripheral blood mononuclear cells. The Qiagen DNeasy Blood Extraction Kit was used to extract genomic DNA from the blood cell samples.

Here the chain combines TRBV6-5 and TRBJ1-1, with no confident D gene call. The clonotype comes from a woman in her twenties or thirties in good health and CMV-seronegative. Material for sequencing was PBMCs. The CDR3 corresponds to CASGGNTEAFF. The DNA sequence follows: TGTGCCAGCGGCGGGAACACTGAAGCTTTCTTT.